A single TCR beta chain is shown here with its context. Its antigen remains unknown. Amplification targeted TCR beta CDR3 regions from RNA transcripts. A first-round RT-PCR of the TCR CDR3 used the HTBI primer set. TCRdb re-derived calls from the multiplex PCR reads in MiXCR, one entry per CDR3 protein. The repertoire has around 610,000 distinct CDR3 sequences, roughly 14% of them found once; the top ten carry approximately 4.2%. Unmatched junction bases numbered 4, after V lost 5 bases and J lost 7 bases. Germline V gene lookup returns CDR1 MDHEN and CDR2 SYDVKM. The CDR3 has 14 amino acids. This sample was included in a study of T cells in Graves' hyperthyroidism and ophthalmopathy. Study-wide results and caveats: Researchers found most expanded thyroid clonotypes above 0.001 in blood as well.

This TCR derives from a woman between 40 and 50 years old with Graves' ophthalmopathy. The rearrangement links TRBV28 to TRBJ1-6; TRBD1 matches 8 bases. Sample: blood. The CDR3 sequence is CASSPGQANSPLHF. The CDR3 DNA is TGTGCCAGCAGTCCGGGACAGGCGAATTCACCCCTCCACTTT.